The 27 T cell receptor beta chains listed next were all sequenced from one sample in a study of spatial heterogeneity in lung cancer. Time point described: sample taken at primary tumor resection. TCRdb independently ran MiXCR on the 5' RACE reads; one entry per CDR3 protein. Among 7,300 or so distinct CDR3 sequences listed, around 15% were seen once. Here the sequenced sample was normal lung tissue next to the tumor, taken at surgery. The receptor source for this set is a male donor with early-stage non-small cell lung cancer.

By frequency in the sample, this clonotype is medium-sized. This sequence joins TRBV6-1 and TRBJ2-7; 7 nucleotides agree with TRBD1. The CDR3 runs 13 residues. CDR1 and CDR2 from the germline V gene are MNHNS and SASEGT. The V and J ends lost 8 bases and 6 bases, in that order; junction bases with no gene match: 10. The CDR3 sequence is CASGDRGPSEQYF. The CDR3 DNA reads TGTGCCAGCGGGGACAGAGGTCCCAGCGAGCAGTACTTC.

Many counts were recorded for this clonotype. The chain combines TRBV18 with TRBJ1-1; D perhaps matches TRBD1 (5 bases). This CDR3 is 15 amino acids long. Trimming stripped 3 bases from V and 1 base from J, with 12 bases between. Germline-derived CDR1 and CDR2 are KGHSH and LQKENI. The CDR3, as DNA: TGTGCCAGCTCACCTTTCCGGACAACGAACACTGAAGCTTTCTTT. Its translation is CASSPFRTTNTEAFF. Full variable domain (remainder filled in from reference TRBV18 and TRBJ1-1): NAGVMQNPRHLVRRRGQEARLRCSPMKGHSHVYWYRQLPEEGLKFMVYLQKENIIDESGMPKERFSAEFPKEGPSILRIQQVVRGDSAAYFCASSPFRTTNTEAFFGQGTRLTVV.

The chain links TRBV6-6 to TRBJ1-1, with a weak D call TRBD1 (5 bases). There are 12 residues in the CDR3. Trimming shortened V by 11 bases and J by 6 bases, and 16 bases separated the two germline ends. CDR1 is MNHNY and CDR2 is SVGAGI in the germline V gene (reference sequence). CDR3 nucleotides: TGTGCCGTCATGAACTCAGGGCCTGAAGCTTTCTTT. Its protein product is CAVMNSGPEAFF.

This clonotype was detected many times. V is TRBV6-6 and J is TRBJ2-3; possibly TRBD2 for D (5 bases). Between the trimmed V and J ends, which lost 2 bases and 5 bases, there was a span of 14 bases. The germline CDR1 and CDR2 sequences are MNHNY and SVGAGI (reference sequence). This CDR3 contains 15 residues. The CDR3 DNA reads TGTGCCAGCAGTTACATGAGTAGCGCCAGAGATACGCAGTATTTT. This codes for CASSYMSSARDTQYF.

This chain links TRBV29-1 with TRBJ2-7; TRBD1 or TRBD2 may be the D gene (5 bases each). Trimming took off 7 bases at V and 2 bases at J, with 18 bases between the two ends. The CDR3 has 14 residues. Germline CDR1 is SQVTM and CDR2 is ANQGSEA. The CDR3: CSAIPGTAAYEQYF. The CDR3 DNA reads TGCAGCGCGATTCCCGGGACGGCAGCCTACGAGCAGTACTTC.

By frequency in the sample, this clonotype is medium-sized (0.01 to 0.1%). CDR3 DNA: TGTGCCAGCAGCCCGCAGGCCCGCACAGATACGCAGTATTTT. Its translation is CASSPQARTDTQYF. V gene TRBV2 combines with J gene TRBJ2-3; the D is unclear. The V end lost 6 bases, the J end lost 1 base, and 11 bases lay between the germline ends. The germline V gene has CDR1 SNHLY and CDR2 FYNNEI. This CDR3 is 14 amino acids long. Drawing the rest from reference TRBV2 and TRBJ2-3, the complete variable domain is EPEVTQTPSHQVTQMGQEVILRCVPISNHLYFYWYRQILGQKVEFLVSFYNNEISEKSEIFDDQFSVERPDGSNFTLKIRSTKLEDSAMYFCASSPQARTDTQYFGPGTRLTVL.

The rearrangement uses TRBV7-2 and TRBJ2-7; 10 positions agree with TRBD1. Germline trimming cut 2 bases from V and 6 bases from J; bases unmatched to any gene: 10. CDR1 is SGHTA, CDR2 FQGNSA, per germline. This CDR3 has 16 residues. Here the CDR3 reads CASSLSGPGQGIEQYF. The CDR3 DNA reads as TGTGCCAGCAGCTTAAGCGGGCCGGGACAGGGGATCGAGCAGTACTTC.

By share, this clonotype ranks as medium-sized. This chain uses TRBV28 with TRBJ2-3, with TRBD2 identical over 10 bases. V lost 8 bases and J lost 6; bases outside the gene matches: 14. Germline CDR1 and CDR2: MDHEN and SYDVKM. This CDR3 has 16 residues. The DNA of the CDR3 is TGTGCCAGCTCTAGGATAGCGGGAGGCTTTTGGGATACGCAGTATTTT. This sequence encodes CASSRIAGGFWDTQYF.

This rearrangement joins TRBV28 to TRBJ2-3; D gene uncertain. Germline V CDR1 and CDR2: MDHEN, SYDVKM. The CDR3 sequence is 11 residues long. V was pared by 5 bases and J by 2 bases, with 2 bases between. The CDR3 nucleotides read TGTGCCAGCAGTGTCACAGATACGCAGTATTTT. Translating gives CASSVTDTQYF.

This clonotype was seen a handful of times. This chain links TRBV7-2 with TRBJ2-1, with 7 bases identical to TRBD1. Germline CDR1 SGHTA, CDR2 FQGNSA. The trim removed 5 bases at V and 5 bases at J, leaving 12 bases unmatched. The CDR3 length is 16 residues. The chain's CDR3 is CASSHRGRERNNEQFF. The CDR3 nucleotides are TGTGCCAGCAGCCACAGGGGCAGGGAACGAAACAATGAGCAGTTCTTC.

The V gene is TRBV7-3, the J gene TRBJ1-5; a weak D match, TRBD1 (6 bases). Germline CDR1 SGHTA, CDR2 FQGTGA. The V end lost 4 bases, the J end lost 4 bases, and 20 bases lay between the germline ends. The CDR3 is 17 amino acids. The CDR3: CASSSSNYHRANQPQHF. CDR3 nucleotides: TGTGCCAGCAGCTCCTCTAACTATCACAGGGCAAATCAGCCCCAGCATTTT.

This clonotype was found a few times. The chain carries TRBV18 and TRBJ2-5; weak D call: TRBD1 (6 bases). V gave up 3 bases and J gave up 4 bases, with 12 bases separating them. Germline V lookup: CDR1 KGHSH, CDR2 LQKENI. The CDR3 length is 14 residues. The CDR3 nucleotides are TGTGCCAGCTCACCCCGGACAGCCATAGAGACCCAGTACTTC. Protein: CASSPRTAIETQYF.

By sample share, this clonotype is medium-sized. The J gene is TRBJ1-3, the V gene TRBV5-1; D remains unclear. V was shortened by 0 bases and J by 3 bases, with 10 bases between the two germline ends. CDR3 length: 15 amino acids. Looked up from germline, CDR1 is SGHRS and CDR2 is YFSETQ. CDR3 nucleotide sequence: TGCGCCAGCAGCTTGGCTGGGGTTGATGGAAACACCATATATTTT. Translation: CASSLAGVDGNTIYF.

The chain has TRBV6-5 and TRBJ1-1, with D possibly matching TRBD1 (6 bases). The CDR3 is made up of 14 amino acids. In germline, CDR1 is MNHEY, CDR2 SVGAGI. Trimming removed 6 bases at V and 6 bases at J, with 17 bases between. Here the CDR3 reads CASSPVTGFSEAFF. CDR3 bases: TGTGCCAGCAGCCCAGTAACAGGGTTTTCTGAAGCTTTCTTT.

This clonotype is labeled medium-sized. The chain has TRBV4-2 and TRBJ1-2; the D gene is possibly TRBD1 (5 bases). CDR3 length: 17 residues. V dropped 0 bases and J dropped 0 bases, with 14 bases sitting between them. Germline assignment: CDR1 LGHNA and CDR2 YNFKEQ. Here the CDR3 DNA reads TGTGCCAGCAGCCAAGAATTGGCGGGGGATTCTAACTATGGCTACACCTTC. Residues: CASSQELAGDSNYGYTF.

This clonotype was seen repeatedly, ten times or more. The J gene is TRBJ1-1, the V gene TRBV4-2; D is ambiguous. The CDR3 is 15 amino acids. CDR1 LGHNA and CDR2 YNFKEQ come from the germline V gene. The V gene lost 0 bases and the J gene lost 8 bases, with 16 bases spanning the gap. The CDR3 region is CASSQDQGSPREAFF. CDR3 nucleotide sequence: TGTGCCAGCAGCCAAGATCAAGGCAGCCCTCGGGAAGCTTTCTTT.

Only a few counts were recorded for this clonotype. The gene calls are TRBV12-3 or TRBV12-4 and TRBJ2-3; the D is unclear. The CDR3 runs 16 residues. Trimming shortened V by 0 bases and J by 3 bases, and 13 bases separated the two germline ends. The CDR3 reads CASSLALLVGTDTQYF. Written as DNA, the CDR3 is TGTGCCAGCAGTTTAGCGCTCCTAGTCGGAACAGATACGCAGTATTTT.

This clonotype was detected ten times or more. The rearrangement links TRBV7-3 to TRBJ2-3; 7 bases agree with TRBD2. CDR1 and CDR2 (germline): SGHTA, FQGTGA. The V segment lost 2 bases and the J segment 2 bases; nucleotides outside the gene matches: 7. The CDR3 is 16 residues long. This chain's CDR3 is CASSLGASGFTDTQYF. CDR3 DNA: TGTGCCAGCAGCTTAGGGGCTAGCGGATTCACAGATACGCAGTATTTT.

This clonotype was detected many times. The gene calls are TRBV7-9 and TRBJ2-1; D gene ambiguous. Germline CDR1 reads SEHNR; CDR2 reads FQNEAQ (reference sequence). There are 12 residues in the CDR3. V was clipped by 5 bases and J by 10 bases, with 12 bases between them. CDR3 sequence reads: CASSAALGEQFF. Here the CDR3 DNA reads TGTGCCAGCAGCGCCGCCTTGGGGGAGCAGTTCTTC.

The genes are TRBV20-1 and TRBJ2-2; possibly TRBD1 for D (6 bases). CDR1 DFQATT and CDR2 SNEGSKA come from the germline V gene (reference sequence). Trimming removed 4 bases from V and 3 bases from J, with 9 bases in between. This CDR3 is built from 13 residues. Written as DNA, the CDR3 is TGCAGTGCTACTCGGACAGACACCGGGGAGCTGTTTTTT. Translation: CSATRTDTGELFF.

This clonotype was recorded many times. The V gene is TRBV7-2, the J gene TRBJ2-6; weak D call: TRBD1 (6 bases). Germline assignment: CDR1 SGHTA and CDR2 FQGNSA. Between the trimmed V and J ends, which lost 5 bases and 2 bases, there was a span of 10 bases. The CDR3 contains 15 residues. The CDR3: CASSRGQPGANVLTF. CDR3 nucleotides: TGTGCCAGCAGCCGCGGACAGCCTGGGGCCAACGTCCTGACTTTC.

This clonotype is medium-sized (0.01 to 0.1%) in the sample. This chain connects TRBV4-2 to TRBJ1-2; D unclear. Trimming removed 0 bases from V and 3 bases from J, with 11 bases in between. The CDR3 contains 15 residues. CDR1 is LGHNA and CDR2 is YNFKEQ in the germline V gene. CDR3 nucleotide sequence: TGTGCCAGCAGCCAAGAGGCCTCTCCGGACTATGGCTACACCTTC. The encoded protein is CASSQEASPDYGYTF.

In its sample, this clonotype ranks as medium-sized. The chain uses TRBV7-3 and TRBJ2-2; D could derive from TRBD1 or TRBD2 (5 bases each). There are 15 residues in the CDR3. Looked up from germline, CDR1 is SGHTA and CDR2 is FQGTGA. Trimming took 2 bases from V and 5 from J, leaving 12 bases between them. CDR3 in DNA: TGTGCCAGCAGCTTATTAACGGGACGGACCGGGGAGCTGTTTTTT. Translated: CASSLLTGRTGELFF.

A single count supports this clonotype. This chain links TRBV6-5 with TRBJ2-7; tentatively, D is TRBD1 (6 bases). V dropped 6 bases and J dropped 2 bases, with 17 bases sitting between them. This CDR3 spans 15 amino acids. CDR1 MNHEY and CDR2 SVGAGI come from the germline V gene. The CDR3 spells CASSLQGLIPYEQYF. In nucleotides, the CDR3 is TGTGCCAGCAGCCTCCAGGGGCTTATTCCCTACGAGCAGTACTTC.

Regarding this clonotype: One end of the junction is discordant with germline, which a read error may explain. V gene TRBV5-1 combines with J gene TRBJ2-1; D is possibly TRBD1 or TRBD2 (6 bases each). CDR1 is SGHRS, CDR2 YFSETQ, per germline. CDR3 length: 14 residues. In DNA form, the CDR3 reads TGCACCAGCAGCCGAGGGGGGTCCTACAATGAGCAGTTCTTC. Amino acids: CTSSRGGSYNEQFF.

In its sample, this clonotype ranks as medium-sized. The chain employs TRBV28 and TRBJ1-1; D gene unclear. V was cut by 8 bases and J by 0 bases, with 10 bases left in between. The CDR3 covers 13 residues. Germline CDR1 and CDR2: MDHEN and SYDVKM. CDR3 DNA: TGTGCCAGCTTAAGGGCAGTGAACACTGAAGCTTTCTTT. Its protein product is CASLRAVNTEAFF.

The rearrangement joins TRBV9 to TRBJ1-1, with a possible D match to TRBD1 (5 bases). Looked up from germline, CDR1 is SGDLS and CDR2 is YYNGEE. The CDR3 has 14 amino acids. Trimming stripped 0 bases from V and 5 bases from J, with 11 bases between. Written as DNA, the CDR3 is TGTGCCAGCAGCGTAGAAGAGGGGTGGACTGAAGCTTTCTTT. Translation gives CASSVEEGWTEAFF.